This T cell receptor beta chain emerged from a study of T cell clonality in common variable immunodeficiency. The method was immunoSEQ multiplex PCR; TCRdb's version includes in-frame clones alone and lacks a portion of them. The sample was found to contain 30,000 to 40,000 clones, and every one recurs. Many counts were recorded for this clone. As yet, its antigen is unknown. The study's findings and limits: TCRbeta clonality was increased in CVID versus healthy controls. Common variable immunodeficiency TCR beta sequences reportedly had fewer deletions and N-nucleotide insertions. What drives increased CVID clonality needs T cell subpopulation sequencing. Patient heterogeneity in the CVID cohort limited correlations between repertoire features and clinical complications.

The TCR was taken from a person aged 18-70 years in good health. Specimen: peripheral blood mononuclear cells.

The covered CDR3 bases are TGTGCCAGTAGTATACTGGCGGCAGGGTCCGTCGGCGAG. This translates into CASSILAAGSVGE. The whole CDR3 sequence reads CASSILAAGSVGEQYF. V usage is TRBV19 and J usage is TRBJ2-7; possibly TRBD1 for D (5 bases). The read terminates 3 residues before the CDR3 end, so the remaining end is supplied by the germline J gene. Germline lookup yields CDR1 LNHDA and CDR2 SQIVND (reference sequence). The V gene lost 2 bases and the J gene lost 6 bases, with 20 bases spanning the gap. This CDR3 has 16 residues.